This TCR beta chain came from a study of identical twins. This clonotype showed up many times. The CDR3 totals 14 residues. Trimming left V 5 bases short and J 6 bases short, with 15 bases between. From germline, CDR1 is LGHNT and CDR2 FRNRAP. A single record per CDR3 protein comes from TCRdb applying MiXCR to the 5' RACE reads. The sample lists approximately 140,000 distinct CDR3 sequences; approximately 4% were seen once. The chain couples TRBV12-5 to TRBJ2-3; D gene unclear. This TCR was sampled from a man aged 18 to 29 in good health. The sample taken for sequencing was memory T cells sorted from blood. Here the CDR3 DNA reads TGTGCTAGTGGTGACGTAGGTCTTGTGGATACGCAGTATTTT. It encodes CASGDVGLVDTQYF.